This T cell receptor beta chain was retrieved from a study of blood T cell repertoires in COVID-19. Across the whole study: Collection of acute and convalescent COVID-19 samples took place in the United States, Italy and Spain.

CDR3 length: 15 residues. From germline, CDR1 is MNHEY and CDR2 SVGAGI. Trimming took off 6 bases at V and 0 bases at J, with 9 bases between the two ends. The assay was immunoSEQ multiplex PCR, and TCRdb's table has in-frame clones only and misses some. The sample yields 200,000 to 250,000 clones, about 90% seen once. The TCR sequence derives from a woman aged 18-29 years who had recovered from COVID-19. V usage is TRBV6-5 and J usage is TRBJ1-6; no firm D call. Sequences were obtained from PBMCs or T cells enriched from blood (not recorded which). The CDR3 spells CASSLTHSYNSPLHF. The CDR3, as DNA: TGTGCCAGCAGCCTGACACACTCCTATAATTCACCCCTCCACTTT.